In this sample, the clone carrying this T cell receptor (beta chain) turned up once. No antigen is known for it. This CDR3 comprises 12 residues. Trimming took 6 bases from V and 2 from J, leaving 7 bases between them. Germline CDR1 is MDHEN and CDR2 is SYDVKM. Amplification used 60 Vbeta primers and 13 Jbeta primers. Here immunoSEQ multiplex PCR was the method, and the copy in TCRdb shows in-frame clones only, minus some. In the table there are about 82,000 clones, 74% of which are singletons. This sample was taken from a study of cytomegalovirus exposure and HLA in healthy donors. Study-wide results and limits: The study designated 150 to 200 TCR beta chains cytomegalovirus-associated. Within an earlier analysis, most TCR beta V segments proved productive either about 90% or about 30% of the time. DRB1 showed the most TCR associations and HLA-C the fewest in a later analysis, as rates varied by HLA locus. Beyond CMV serostatus, there was no information to go on about immune exposure.

This receptor was taken from a woman aged 45-59 years in good health and CMV-seropositive. This chain uses TRBV28 with TRBJ1-2, with a tentative D call TRBD1 (6 bases). Sequencing was carried out using PBMCs. The CDR3 region has the DNA TGTGCCAGCAGCGGACAGAACTATGGCTACACCTTC. Its protein product is CASSGQNYGYTF.